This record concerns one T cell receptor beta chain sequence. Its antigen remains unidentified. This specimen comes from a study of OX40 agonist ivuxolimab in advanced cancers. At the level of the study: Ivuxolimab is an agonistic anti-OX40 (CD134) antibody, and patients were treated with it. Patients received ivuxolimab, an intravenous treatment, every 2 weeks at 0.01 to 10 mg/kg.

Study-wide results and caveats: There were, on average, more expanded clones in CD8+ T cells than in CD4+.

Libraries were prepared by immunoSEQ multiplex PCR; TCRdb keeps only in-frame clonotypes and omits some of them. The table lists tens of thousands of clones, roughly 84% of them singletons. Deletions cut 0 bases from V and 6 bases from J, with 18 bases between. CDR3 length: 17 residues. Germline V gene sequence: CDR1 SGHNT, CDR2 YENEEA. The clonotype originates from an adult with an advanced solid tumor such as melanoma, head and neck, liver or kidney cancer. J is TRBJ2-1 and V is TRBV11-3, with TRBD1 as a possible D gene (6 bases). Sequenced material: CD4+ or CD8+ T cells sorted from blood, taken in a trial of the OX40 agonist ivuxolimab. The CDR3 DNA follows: TGTGCCAGCAGCTTAGAAAATTGGCGACAGGAGTCCAATGAGCAGTTCTTC. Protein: CASSLENWRQESNEQFF.